This TCR beta chain stems from a study of T cell responses to AZD1222 COVID-19 vaccine. Study observations and caveats: The donor group comprised mostly white British people and more females; the analysis possibly underestimated clonal diversity.

As concerns this clone: What it recognizes is unknown.

Method: immunoSEQ multiplex PCR; TCRdb's copy keeps in-frame clones and lacks some. The sample contains approximately 130,000 clones, roughly nine tenths of which appear only once. The starting material was peripheral blood, obtained 28 days after the second AZD1222 dose. The clonotype comes from an adult who received the AZD1222 COVID-19 vaccine.

The CDR3 is CASSPGLAGTNTGELFF. CDR3 DNA sequence: TGTGCCAGTAGTCCCGGACTAGCGGGGACGAACACCGGGGAGCTGTTTTTT. This rearrangement joins TRBV19 to TRBJ2-2; 12 bases fit TRBD2. Per germline, CDR1 LNHDA and CDR2 SQIVND (reference sequence). This CDR3 contains 17 residues. The V segment lost 5 bases and the J segment 0 bases; nucleotides outside the gene matches: 4.